Below, 9 T cell receptor beta chains from the same sample are listed, as sequenced in a study of siplizumab effects on memory and regulatory T cells. The assay was immunoSEQ multiplex PCR, and TCRdb's table has in-frame clones only and misses some. There are over 100,000 clones in the sample; 80% to 95% occur only once, and over 0.15% lies in the top ten. Sequencing was carried out using non-Treg CD4+ T cells sorted from blood. The source is a human donor in good health.

The chain joins TRBV4-2 to TRBJ1-5, with 9 bases fitting TRBD1. The CDR3 runs to 14 residues. Unmatched junction bases numbered 1, after V lost 4 bases and J lost 3 bases. Germline values: CDR1 LGHNA, CDR2 YNFKEQ. CDR3 region: CASSPQGANQPQHF. The CDR3 DNA follows: TGTGCCAGCAGCCCACAGGGGGCCAATCAGCCCCAGCATTTT.

The chain uses TRBV20-1 and TRBJ2-3, with unresolved D. There are 10 residues in the CDR3. The V and J ends lost 6 bases and 6 bases respectively, with 7 bases between them. Germline lookup yields CDR1 DFQATT and CDR2 SNEGSKA (reference sequence). The chain's CDR3 is CSARRDTQYF. CDR3 nucleotides: TGCAGTGCGAGACGGGATACGCAGTATTTT.

This rearrangement joins TRBV2 to TRBJ2-3; D remains ambiguous. Trimming cost V 6 bases and J 2 bases, with 6 bases left between them. This CDR3 spans 12 amino acids. Germline V CDR1 and CDR2: SNHLY, FYNNEI. The DNA for the CDR3 is TGTGCCAGCAGCGGCTACACAGATACGCAGTATTTT. It yields the protein CASSGYTDTQYF.

The chain recombines TRBV19 with TRBJ1-4; 7 bases line up with TRBD1. This CDR3 has 13 residues. CDR1 and CDR2 from the germline V gene are LNHDA and SQIVND (reference sequence). J gave up 5 bases and V 6 bases, and 3 bases lay outside the gene matches. CDR3 residues: CASRTGKNEKLFF. The CDR3 DNA follows: TGTGCCAGTAGGACAGGGAAAAATGAAAAACTGTTTTTT.

This chain joins TRBV5-6 and TRBJ1-1; D unclear. The V and J ends lost 0 bases and 0 bases respectively, with 18 bases between them. CDR1 and CDR2 from the germline V gene are SGHDT and YYEEEE. The CDR3 totals 18 residues. The CDR3 spells CASSLGSRARGVNTEAFF. CDR3 bases: TGTGCCAGCAGCTTGGGGAGTCGGGCCCGGGGTGTGAACACTGAAGCTTTCTTT.

This chain's CDR3 is CASSPALGEGQETQYF. The DNA of the CDR3 is TGCGCCAGCAGCCCTGCCTTGGGGGAGGGGCAAGAGACCCAGTACTTC. The V and J genes are TRBV5-1 and TRBJ2-5; 7 bases fit TRBD2. J gave up 2 bases and V 4 bases, and 11 bases lay outside the gene matches. The germline CDR1 and CDR2 sequences are SGHRS and YFSETQ. The CDR3 is made up of 16 amino acids.

The rearrangement uses TRBV11-1 and TRBJ2-3, with D perhaps given as TRBD1 or TRBD2 (6 bases each). The germline V gene has CDR1 SGHAT and CDR2 FQDESV (reference sequence). This CDR3 spans 16 amino acids. Trimming took 3 bases from V and 5 from J, leaving 18 bases between them. The CDR3 region has the DNA TGTGCCAGCAGCTTGGGGCCGGCGAGGGGGGAAGATACGCAGTATTTT. As protein: CASSLGPARGEDTQYF.

V and J are TRBV6-1 and TRBJ2-3; 7 bases agree with TRBD2. This CDR3 has 14 amino acids. Germline lookup yields CDR1 MNHNS and CDR2 SASEGT. The V gene end was trimmed by 6 bases and the J gene end by 5 bases; junction bases not matched to a gene: 8. Here the CDR3 DNA reads TGTGCCAGCAGGAGGGAGGGAAGCCGAGATACGCAGTATTTT. Translated, it gives CASRREGSRDTQYF.

The chain recombines TRBV29-1 with TRBJ1-3; possibly TRBD1 for D (6 bases). V was cut by 5 bases and J by 4 bases, with 9 bases left in between. This CDR3 has 12 amino acids. CDR1 and CDR2 (germline): SQVTM, ANQGSEA. CDR3 sequence: CSVTGLGNTIYF. CDR3 nucleotide sequence: TGCAGCGTTACAGGGTTGGGAAACACCATATATTTT.